One and the same sample provided the 4 T cell receptor beta chains below, sequenced in a study of T-cell memory formation after mild COVID-19. Each CDR3 protein is one row after TCRdb ran MiXCR on the 5' RACE reads. The sample holds about 500,000 distinct CDR3 sequences, 20% seen once. Sequenced input: PBMCs or a T cell subset sorted from them (not recorded which). These receptors all stem from an adult woman who had mild COVID-19 (a few samples of this study predate the infection). Cell type and time point are not known.

Only a few counts were recorded for this clonotype. The gene calls are TRBV6-2 or TRBV6-3 and TRBJ2-1; possibly TRBD2 for D (6 bases). The germline gives CDR1 MNHEY, CDR2 SVGEGT. CDR3 length: 17 amino acids. Trimming left V 6 bases short and J 10 bases short, with 28 bases between. This chain's CDR3 is CASRGHYSGLTDREQFF. The CDR3 region has the DNA TGTGCCAGCAGGGGCCATTATAGCGGACTCACCGATAGGGAGCAGTTCTTC.

Ten or more counts support this clonotype. The chain uses TRBV12-3 or TRBV12-4 and TRBJ2-7; 9 positions agree with TRBD1. This CDR3 contains 13 residues. After removal of 6 bases from V and 4 bases from J, the junction contained 4 bases not matched to a gene. The CDR3 is CASSSGTGYEQYF. The CDR3 bases are TGTGCCAGCAGCTCCGGGACAGGGTACGAGCAGTACTTC.

This chain links TRBV5-1 with TRBJ2-2; no clear D. Germline V gene lookup returns CDR1 SGHRS and CDR2 YFSETQ. With 5 bases removed from V and 6 bases from J, the gap between germline ends came to 17 bases. The CDR3 is 15 residues long. CDR3: CASSPPDQPPGELFF. In DNA, the CDR3 is TGCGCCAGCAGTCCTCCGGACCAACCTCCCGGGGAGCTGTTTTTT.

This clonotype was observed a handful of times. The rearrangement joins TRBV4-1 to TRBJ2-7, with 9 nucleotides matching TRBD1. The V and J ends lost 2 bases and 0 bases, in that order; junction bases with no gene match: 8. Germline values: CDR1 MGHRA, CDR2 YSYEKL. CDR3 length equals 17 residues. The CDR3 reads CASSQHGQGTSSYEQYF. DNA for the CDR3: TGCGCCAGCAGCCAACACGGACAGGGGACGAGCTCCTACGAGCAGTACTTC.